What follows are 25 T cell receptor beta chains derived from one specimen sequenced in a study of control samples from healthy donors and cancer patients. The table came from immunoSEQ multiplex PCR; TCRdb's copy has only in-frame clones and leaves some out. This table holds 90,000 to 110,000 clones, about 83% found once. The sample was blood. These receptors originate from a woman between 45 and 60 years old in good health.

V usage is TRBV28 and J usage is TRBJ1-2; perhaps TRBD1 as D (5 bases). The germline CDR1 and CDR2 sequences are MDHEN and SYDVKM. CDR3 length: 14 amino acids. V gave up 5 bases and J gave up 4 bases, with 14 bases separating them. The CDR3 DNA reads TGTGCCAGCAGTCCGCGACAGACTGTCTATGGCTACACCTTC. Protein sequence: CASSPRQTVYGYTF.

V and J are TRBV28 and TRBJ1-2; a possible D gene is TRBD1 (6 bases). CDR3 length equals 16 residues. From germline, CDR1 is MDHEN and CDR2 SYDVKM. Between the trimmed V and J ends, which lost 5 bases and 5 bases, there was a span of 21 bases. The chain's CDR3 is CASSPPGVTGPYGYTF. The CDR3 DNA is TGTGCCAGCAGTCCCCCGGGGGTGACAGGCCCGTATGGCTACACCTTC.

The chain has TRBV5-6 and TRBJ2-5; 9 bases map to TRBD2. V gave up 0 bases and J gave up 3 bases; unmatched junction bases: 3. The CDR3 length is 15 residues. The germline CDR1 and CDR2 sequences are SGHDT and YYEEEE. This chain's CDR3 is CASSLEERGEETQYF. The CDR3 DNA follows: TGTGCCAGCAGCTTGGAGGAGCGGGGGGAAGAGACCCAGTACTTC. The variable domain in full, with the rest retrieved from reference TRBV5-6 and TRBJ2-5, is DAGVTQSPTHLIKTRGQQVTLRCSPKSGHDTVSWYQQALGQGPQFIFQYYEEEERQRGNFPDRFSGHQFPNYSSELNVNALLLGDSALYLCASSLEERGEETQYFGPGTRLLVL.

This clone was seen only a few times. The chain links TRBV25-1 to TRBJ2-5, with unresolved D. V was cut by 7 bases and J by 1 base, with 10 bases left in between. The CDR3 is 13 residues long. Germline CDR1 is MGHDK and CDR2 is SYGVNS. The CDR3 sequence: CASMGSFQETQYF. The CDR3 nucleotides read TGTGCCAGCATGGGCAGCTTCCAAGAGACCCAGTACTTC.

The V call is TRBV4-2, the J call TRBJ2-7, with 11 bases lining up with TRBD2. The V gene's germline CDR1 is LGHNA and CDR2 YNFKEQ. V was pared by 0 bases and J by 0 bases, with 10 bases of the junction left unmatched. The CDR3 extends over 19 amino acids. CDR3 residues: CASSQDWPSGGTLSYEQYF. Written as DNA, the CDR3 is TGTGCCAGCAGCCAAGATTGGCCTAGCGGGGGGACCCTCTCCTACGAGCAGTACTTC.

The rearrangement joins TRBV19 to TRBJ1-5; maybe TRBD1 (5 bases). V lost 3 bases and J 6 bases, leaving 18 bases between the germline ends. This CDR3 has 16 amino acids. Germline CDR1 and CDR2: LNHDA and SQIVND (reference sequence). The CDR3, as DNA: TGTGCCAGTAGTATCTTGGACACAATGAGGAGTCAGCCCCAGCATTTT. This codes for CASSILDTMRSQPQHF.

V usage is TRBV12-3 or TRBV12-4 and J usage is TRBJ2-7; D is undetermined. The CDR3 covers 12 residues. V lost 2 bases, J lost 2 bases, and 4 bases lay in between. This CDR3 reads CASSLLAYEQYF. CDR3 nucleotides: TGTGCCAGCAGTTTACTAGCCTACGAGCAGTACTTC.

The chain uses TRBV18 and TRBJ1-2, with D possibly TRBD1 on 6 matching bases. The CDR3 runs to 15 residues. With 3 bases removed from V and 3 bases from J, the gap between germline ends came to 14 bases. Germline V gene sequence: CDR1 KGHSH, CDR2 LQKENI. The CDR3 DNA reads TGTGCCAGCTCACCTGGGACATATGAGGACTATGGCTACACCTTC. This codes for CASSPGTYEDYGYTF. The whole variable domain, filled in from reference TRBV18 and TRBJ1-2, reads NAGVMQNPRHLVRRRGQEARLRCSPMKGHSHVYWYRQLPEEGLKFMVYLQKENIIDESGMPKERFSAEFPKEGPSILRIQQVVRGDSAAYFCASSPGTYEDYGYTFGSGTRLTVV.

The V gene is TRBV6-1, the J gene TRBJ2-3; D ambiguous. Per the germline V gene, CDR1 is MNHNS and CDR2 is SASEGT. The germline V and J ends were trimmed by 1 base and 6 bases, with 8 bases remaining between them. The CDR3 is made up of 13 amino acids. For the CDR3, the DNA is TGTGCCAGCAGTGAAGGACCTACCGATACGCAGTATTTT. Protein: CASSEGPTDTQYF.

The rearrangement joins TRBV2 to TRBJ2-5; D is uncertain. The CDR3 covers 13 residues. Trimming pared 5 bases from V and 7 bases from J, leaving 14 bases between. Germline CDR1 and CDR2: SNHLY and FYNNEI. The CDR3 DNA is TGTGCCAGCAGTTTAGACGGCGACGTGACCCAGTACTTC. It encodes CASSLDGDVTQYF. The complete variable domain, with remaining parts taken from reference TRBV2 and TRBJ2-5, reads EPEVTQTPSHQVTQMGQEVILRCVPISNHLYFYWYRQILGQKVEFLVSFYNNEISEKSEIFDDQFSVERPDGSNFTLKIRSTKLEDSAMYFCASSLDGDVTQYFGPGTRLLVL.

V gene TRBV18 combines with J gene TRBJ2-5; the D gene is possibly TRBD1 (6 bases). CDR1 is KGHSH, CDR2 LQKENI, per germline. The V end was cut by 2 bases, the J end by 11 bases, with 15 bases between. CDR3 length: 13 amino acids. For the CDR3, the DNA is TGTGCCAGCTCACCAGGGACACCAAATCGTCAGTACTTC. It translates to CASSPGTPNRQYF.

The chain uses TRBV7-2 and TRBJ1-2; the match to TRBD1 covers 10 bases. V shed 4 bases and J 7 bases; nucleotides not matched to a gene: 3. The CDR3 consists of 13 residues. Germline loops: CDR1 SGHTA, CDR2 FQGNSA. CDR3 protein: CASSSGQGVGYTF. The CDR3 DNA is TGTGCCAGCAGCTCCGGACAGGGGGTTGGCTACACCTTC.

This clone was seen once. CDR3 in DNA: TGTGCCACCAACAGGGGGCAAAGAGGCGAGCAGTACTTC. It is translated as CATNRGQRGEQYF. V is TRBV15 and J is TRBJ2-7; 9 nucleotides align to TRBD1. Trimming cost V 7 bases and J 6 bases; bases outside gene matches: 7. The CDR3 is 13 amino acids. From germline, CDR1 is LNHNV and CDR2 YYDKDF (reference sequence).

This clone was seen only a few times. The rearrangement uses TRBV6-1 and TRBJ1-4; D ambiguous. The germline V and J ends were trimmed by 1 base and 13 bases, with 22 bases remaining between them. Germline V gene data show CDR1 as MNHNS and CDR2 as SASEGT. CDR3 length: 16 residues. The CDR3 sequence is CASSEVKGRSSMGLFF. The DNA for the CDR3 is TGTGCCAGCAGTGAAGTGAAGGGTCGTAGCTCAATGGGACTGTTTTTT.

This chain links TRBV4-2 with TRBJ2-3, with TRBD2 identical over 11 bases. With 0 bases clipped from V and 4 bases from J, the junction kept 15 bases outside the gene matches. This CDR3 has 20 residues. The germline CDR1 and CDR2 sequences are LGHNA and YNFKEQ. CDR3 amino acids: CASSQDLGLAGGPLADTQYF. In nucleotides, the CDR3 is TGTGCCAGCAGCCAAGATCTTGGGTTAGCGGGGGGGCCGCTGGCAGATACGCAGTATTTT.

This sequence joins TRBV5-6 and TRBJ1-2; tentatively, D is TRBD1 (6 bases). CDR1 and CDR2 from the germline V gene are SGHDT and YYEEEE. The V end lost 2 bases, the J end lost 4 bases, and 12 bases lay between the germline ends. This CDR3 has 14 residues. The CDR3 sequence is CASSLGGFTYGYTF. The CDR3 bases are TGTGCCAGCAGCTTAGGGGGGTTTACCTATGGCTACACCTTC. Filled out from reference TRBV5-6 and TRBJ1-2, the complete variable domain reads DAGVTQSPTHLIKTRGQQVTLRCSPKSGHDTVSWYQQALGQGPQFIFQYYEEEERQRGNFPDRFSGHQFPNYSSELNVNALLLGDSALYLCASSLGGFTYGYTFGSGTRLTVV.

The CDR3, as DNA: TGTGCCAGCAGCTTGGGTTGGGTTGAGACCCAGTACTTC. Translation gives CASSLGWVETQYF. The chain joins TRBV7-6 to TRBJ2-5, with unresolved D. The CDR3 is made up of 13 amino acids. The V gene lost 3 bases and the J gene lost 5 bases, with 10 bases spanning the gap. The germline V gene encodes CDR1 SGHVS and CDR2 FNYEAQ.

CDR3 in amino acids: CASSPGSPLSYGYTF. For the CDR3, the DNA is TGTGCCAGCAGTCCCGGGTCCCCCTTATCCTATGGCTACACCTTC. The V and J genes are TRBV27 and TRBJ1-2; no firm D call. The CDR3 consists of 15 residues. V was pared by 5 bases and J by 4 bases, with 17 bases between. CDR1 and CDR2 (germline): MNHEY, SMNVEV (reference sequence).

This clone was detected once. The gene calls are TRBV7-2 and TRBJ2-3; 7 bases are a match to TRBD1. With V trimmed by 5 bases and J by 1 base, 15 bases remained unmatched. CDR3 size: 18 residues. Germline CDR1 and CDR2: SGHTA and FQGNSA. In nucleotides, the CDR3 is TGTGCCAGCAGCCTAGGAACCTACAGGGGCGCTGGCACAGATACGCAGTATTTT. Translated: CASSLGTYRGAGTDTQYF. The full variable domain, rest sourced from reference TRBV7-2 and TRBJ2-3, is GAGVSQSPSNKVTEKGKDVELRCDPISGHTALYWYRQSLGQGLEFLIYFQGNSAPDKSGLPSDRFSAERTGGSVSTLTIQRTQQEDSAVYLCASSLGTYRGAGTDTQYFGPGTRLTVL.

This clone was found once. CDR3 DNA sequence: TGCAGCGTTGGGGGAAAAGGGCAGGGGACGCCCTATGGCTACACCTTC. Encoded protein: CSVGGKGQGTPYGYTF. The chain links TRBV29-1 to TRBJ1-2; D may be TRBD1 (6 bases). CDR3 size: 16 residues. Germline V CDR1 and CDR2: SQVTM, ANQGSEA. Trimming cost V 4 bases and J 4 bases, with 22 bases left between them.

The chain employs TRBV5-5 and TRBJ2-7; TRBD1 matches at 9 bases. V lost 4 bases, J lost 3 bases, and 11 bases stayed unmatched. CDR3 length equals 16 residues. Germline CDR1 and CDR2: SGHKS and YYEKEE (reference sequence). The CDR3 DNA sequence: TGTGCCAGCAGCGCGTTGGGGGGACAGGGCAGCTACGAGCAGTACTTC. This codes for CASSALGGQGSYEQYF.

This clone was picked up one time. The chain carries TRBV28 and TRBJ2-1, with D tentatively TRBD2 (6 bases). The CDR3 is 16 amino acids. V was pared by 5 bases and J by 6 bases, with 20 bases between. Germline V gives CDR1 MDHEN, CDR2 SYDVKM. CDR3 region: CASSTVRAGSGNEQFF. DNA for the CDR3: TGTGCCAGCAGTACCGTTCGGGCGGGGTCAGGCAATGAGCAGTTCTTC.

V gene TRBV3-1 (or the pseudogene TRBV3-2) combines with J gene TRBJ1-2, with 7 bases identical to TRBD1. Unmatched junction bases numbered 1, after V lost 1 base and J lost 8 bases. Germline-derived CDR1 and CDR2 are LGHDT and YNNKEL (reference sequence). This CDR3 is 12 amino acids long. The DNA for the CDR3 is TGTGCCAGCAGCCAAGGACAGGGAGGCTACACCTTC. Protein: CASSQGQGGYTF.

There are a few counts of this clone. The chain couples TRBV24-1 to TRBJ2-5, with 9 bases fitting TRBD1. Trimming cost V 6 bases and J 5 bases; bases outside gene matches: 3. CDR3 length: 13 amino acids. Per the germline V gene, CDR1 is KGHDR and CDR2 is SFDVKD. CDR3 DNA sequence: TGTGCCACCAGTAGGACAGGGGTGGAGACCCAGTACTTC. Its translation is CATSRTGVETQYF.

The V and J genes are TRBV18 and TRBJ2-7; weak D call: TRBD1 (6 bases). Germline V lookup: CDR1 KGHSH, CDR2 LQKENI. Trimming removed 3 bases from V and 2 bases from J, with 11 bases in between. The CDR3 runs to 14 residues. DNA of the CDR3: TGTGCCAGCTCACCTCGACAGGAGGCCTACGAGCAGTACTTC. It encodes CASSPRQEAYEQYF.